Below, 5 T cell receptor beta chains from the same sample are listed, as sequenced in a study of glioma-infiltrating T cells after dendritic cell vaccination. The method was immunoSEQ multiplex PCR; TCRdb's version includes in-frame clones alone and lacks a portion of them. This table holds tens of thousands of clones, around 85% found once. Sample: blood, taken before dendritic cell vaccination. All receptors come from a human donor with glioblastoma.

V gene TRBV6-4 combines with J gene TRBJ2-7, with D maybe TRBD1 (6 bases). The CDR3 spans 15 residues. The germline V gene encodes CDR1 MRHNA and CDR2 SNTAGT. V was trimmed by 0 bases and J by 0 bases, leaving 9 bases between them. The CDR3 is CASSDSRQVSYEQYF. For the CDR3, the DNA is TGTGCCAGCAGTGACTCAAGACAGGTCTCCTACGAGCAGTACTTC.

CDR3 sequence (DNA): TGCAGCGTTTCGGCGGGTCTTGATGTGAATCAGCAGTTCTTC. Protein: CSVSAGLDVNQQFF. V gene TRBV29-1 combines with J gene TRBJ2-1, with a weak D call TRBD2 (5 bases). Trimming cost V 5 bases and J 11 bases, with 22 bases left between them. Per the germline V gene, CDR1 is SQVTM and CDR2 is ANQGSEA. CDR3 length equals 14 residues.

The V call is TRBV27, the J call TRBJ1-2; TRBD1 might be the D (5 bases). V lost 5 bases and J lost 0, with 10 bases in between. The germline V gene encodes CDR1 MNHEY and CDR2 SMNVEV (reference sequence). There are 14 residues in the CDR3. The CDR3 region has the DNA TGTGCCAGCAGTCCTCAGGGCGCTAACTATGGCTACACCTTC. Amino acids: CASSPQGANYGYTF.

This rearrangement joins TRBV6-5 to TRBJ2-7, with 8 nucleotides matching TRBD1. Looked up from germline, CDR1 is MNHEY and CDR2 is SVGAGI. The V segment lost 6 bases and the J segment 4 bases; nucleotides outside the gene matches: 11. This CDR3 comprises 15 residues. Here the CDR3 DNA reads TGTGCCAGCAGAGACAGGGGCCGGGCGGTTTACGAGCAGTACTTC. Residues: CASRDRGRAVYEQYF.

The sample holds one count of this clone. The chain links TRBV10-3 to TRBJ2-1; TRBD2 aligns across 13 bases. V shed 4 bases and J 8 bases; nucleotides not matched to a gene: 2. CDR1 and CDR2 (germline): ENHRY, SYGVKD. The CDR3 totals 14 residues. CDR3 coding DNA: TGTGCCATCAGTGGGACTAGCGGGAGATATGAGCAGTTCTTC. Translating gives CAISGTSGRYEQFF.